The 25 T cell receptor beta chains below all came from one sample that was sequenced in a study of CD8 T cells in ankylosing spondylitis. For these TCRs, the target antigens are not known. A single record per CDR3 protein comes from TCRdb applying MiXCR to the 5' RACE reads. The sample lists about 130,000 distinct CDR3 sequences, about a sixth occurring once. Study results and caveats: Seven to nine highly homologous variants formed a TCR beta motif that appeared characteristic of ankylosing spondylitis blood.

The sample taken for sequencing was blood, either unsorted or a sorted T cell fraction (not recorded which). The receptors here all came from a male donor with ankylosing spondylitis.

This clonotype was counted a few times. The CDR3 is CATSSGTHPNQPQHF. CDR3 coding DNA: TGTGCCACCAGCAGTGGGACTCATCCCAATCAGCCCCAGCATTTT. V and J are TRBV15 and TRBJ1-5, with D perhaps matching TRBD1 (5 bases). The CDR3 extends over 15 amino acids. Looked up from germline, CDR1 is LNHNV and CDR2 is YYDKDF (reference sequence). Between the trimmed V and J ends, which lost 3 bases and 3 bases, there was a span of 12 bases.

V gene TRBV27 combines with J gene TRBJ2-1; 8 bases align to TRBD1. The CDR3 covers 13 residues. The germline V gene has CDR1 MNHEY and CDR2 SMNVEV (reference sequence). V lost 5 bases, J lost 9 bases, and 6 bases stayed unmatched. CDR3 nucleotides: TGTGCCAGCAGTCCCAGGGGGCCGGGTGAGCAGTTCTTC. As protein: CASSPRGPGEQFF.

The J gene is TRBJ1-4, the V gene TRBV20-1; 7 nucleotides match TRBD1. The germline V gene has CDR1 DFQATT and CDR2 SNEGSKA (reference sequence). J was trimmed by 3 bases and V by 5 bases; bases with no gene match: 6. The CDR3 loop spans 14 amino acids. The CDR3: CSASGGTANEKLFF. In DNA, the CDR3 is TGCAGTGCTTCGGGCGGGACAGCTAATGAAAAACTGTTTTTT.

The chain employs TRBV11-2 and TRBJ1-6, with D unresolved. The CDR3 extends over 15 amino acids. V was clipped by 2 bases and J by 4 bases, with 9 bases between them. CDR1 and CDR2 (germline): SGHAT, FQNNGV. The CDR3 DNA sequence: TGTGCCAGCAGCTTATCGGGCCCTTATAATTCACCCCTCCACTTT. Translated: CASSLSGPYNSPLHF.

Ten or more counts support this clonotype. The chain is built from TRBV12-3 or TRBV12-4 and TRBJ1-1; D is unclear. The germline V and J ends were trimmed by 4 bases and 3 bases, with 3 bases remaining between them. The CDR3 loop spans 11 amino acids. In DNA, the CDR3 is TGTGCCAGCAGTTCAGACACTGAAGCTTTCTTT. Its translation is CASSSDTEAFF.

This clonotype was seen more than once but under ten times. One end of the junction does not line up with germline, which may come from a read error. The chain employs TRBV27 and TRBJ1-6; D gene unclear. CDR1 MNHEY and CDR2 SMNVEV come from the germline V gene (reference sequence). The CDR3 is made up of 14 amino acids. CDR3 DNA: TGTGCCAGCAGGACGGGCTCCCATAATTCACCCCTCCACTTT. Protein sequence: CASRTGSHNSPLHF.

The CDR3 coding sequence is TGTGCCAGCAGTACCTTACAGGGGGCCGGCGGGGAGCTGTTTTTT. Its translation: CASSTLQGAGGELFF. The gene calls are TRBV27 and TRBJ2-2; 9 bases are shared with TRBD1. The CDR3 length is 15 residues. Germline values: CDR1 MNHEY, CDR2 SMNVEV (reference sequence). After removal of 5 bases from V and 7 bases from J, the junction contained 8 bases not matched to a gene.

The chain carries TRBV27 and TRBJ2-4; TRBD1 might be the D (6 bases). Trimming left V 6 bases short and J 0 bases short, with 15 bases between. CDR3 length: 16 amino acids. Germline CDR1 MNHEY, CDR2 SMNVEV (reference sequence). The CDR3 DNA reads as TGTGCCAGCAGGCAAGCAGGGGAAGGAGCCAAAAACATTCAGTACTTC. Protein product: CASRQAGEGAKNIQYF.

This chain uses TRBV4-1 with TRBJ2-1; 9 bases are a match to TRBD2. The V segment lost 0 bases and the J segment 2 bases; nucleotides outside the gene matches: 2. This CDR3 contains 16 residues. CDR1 and CDR2 (germline): MGHRA, YSYEKL. The CDR3 nucleotides read TGCGCCAGCAGCCAAGAGGTAGCGGGGGCCTACAATGAGCAGTTCTTC. This codes for CASSQEVAGAYNEQFF.

J is TRBJ2-7 and V is TRBV6-2 or TRBV6-3, with 8 bases identical to TRBD1. The CDR3 sequence is 15 residues long. Germline CDR1 is MNHEY and CDR2 is SVGEGT. Trimming removed 1 base from V and 6 bases from J; junction bases left unmatched: 8. CDR3 nucleotide sequence: TGTGCCAGCAGTTACTACCAGGGGGCTACGGGCGAGCAGTACTTC. It translates to CASSYYQGATGEQYF.

This clonotype has just a few counts. The genes are TRBV13 and TRBJ2-1; D perhaps matches TRBD2 (6 bases). CDR1 and CDR2 (germline): PRHDT, FYEKMQ (reference sequence). The CDR3 covers 13 residues. DNA for the CDR3: TGTGCAACCCCACGGGGGTTGGCCAATGAGCAGTTCTTC. Translating gives CATPRGLANEQFF.

Ten or more counts support this clonotype. The chain is built from TRBV20-1 and TRBJ1-4; 7 nucleotides line up with TRBD1. J gave up 7 bases and V 6 bases, and 11 bases lay outside the gene matches. The germline gives CDR1 DFQATT, CDR2 SNEGSKA (reference sequence). CDR3 size: 14 residues. The CDR3 protein is CSAPDRAVGEKLFF. Here the CDR3 DNA reads TGCAGTGCGCCAGACAGGGCGGTGGGTGAAAAACTGTTTTTT.

V and J are TRBV4-3 and TRBJ2-2, with D perhaps matching TRBD2 (7 bases). CDR3 length equals 17 residues. CDR1 and CDR2 from the germline V gene are LGHNA and YSLEER. Trimming removed 3 bases from V and 4 bases from J, with 18 bases in between. The CDR3 DNA is TGCGCCAGCAGCCAGGAGGGGGGGACGCTTACCACCGGGGAGCTGTTTTTT. Encoded protein: CASSQEGGTLTTGELFF.

This clonotype was observed a handful of times. The genes are TRBV5-1 and TRBJ2-2, with 13 nucleotides matching TRBD2. The CDR3 length is 20 residues. The V and J ends lost 2 bases and 2 bases, in that order; junction bases with no gene match: 12. The germline gives CDR1 SGHRS, CDR2 YFSETQ. The CDR3 reads CASSLRPLTSGRPNTGELFF. CDR3 DNA: TGCGCCAGCAGCTTACGACCCCTGACTAGCGGGAGGCCCAACACCGGGGAGCTGTTTTTT.

V gene TRBV27 combines with J gene TRBJ2-1, with 7 positions matching TRBD2. Germline values: CDR1 MNHEY, CDR2 SMNVEV (reference sequence). The V and J ends lost 10 bases and 9 bases, in that order; junction bases with no gene match: 6. There are 11 residues in the CDR3. The DNA for the CDR3 is TGTGCCATAATAGCGGGCATTGAGCAGTTCTTC. This gives the protein CAIIAGIEQFF.

The chain joins TRBV27 to TRBJ2-1; possibly TRBD1 or TRBD2 for D (5 bases each). V lost 3 bases and J lost 0, with 15 bases in between. The CDR3 runs 17 residues. CDR1 and CDR2 (germline): MNHEY, SMNVEV (reference sequence). CDR3 in amino acids: CASSFDSGRTSYNEQFF. The CDR3 DNA follows: TGTGCCAGCAGTTTCGACTCGGGACGGACCTCCTACAATGAGCAGTTCTTC.

The chain is built from TRBV28 and TRBJ2-2; 8 nucleotides align to TRBD1. The J segment lost 3 bases and the V segment lost 4 bases, leaving 16 bases of the junction unmatched. This CDR3 has 19 residues. The germline V gene encodes CDR1 MDHEN and CDR2 SYDVKM. DNA for the CDR3: TGTGCCAGCAGTTCAACCCTAATACAAAACAGGGGGGACACCGGGGAGCTGTTTTTT. Protein product: CASSSTLIQNRGDTGELFF. The complete variable domain, with remaining parts taken from reference TRBV28 and TRBJ2-2, reads DVKVTQSSRYLVKRTGEKVFLECVQDMDHENMFWYRQDPGLGLRLIYFSYDVKMKEKGDIPEGYSVSREKKERFSLILESASTNQTSMYLCASSSTLIQNRGDTGELFFGEGSRLTVL.

This clonotype was seen a handful of times. This sequence joins TRBV27 and TRBJ2-2; no firm D call. Germline V CDR1 and CDR2: MNHEY, SMNVEV (reference sequence). With 8 bases removed from V and 4 bases from J, the gap between germline ends came to 5 bases. The CDR3 is made up of 11 amino acids. The CDR3 nucleotides are TGTGCCAGCGAGGTCACCGGGGAGCTGTTTTTT. It is translated as CASEVTGELFF.

The sample holds a few counts of this clonotype. This rearrangement joins TRBV27 to TRBJ1-3; TRBD1 matches at 9 bases. This CDR3 region has 16 residues. The V segment lost 5 bases and the J segment 3 bases; nucleotides outside the gene matches: 8. CDR1 is MNHEY and CDR2 is SMNVEV in the germline V gene (reference sequence). The CDR3 nucleotides read TGTGCCAGCAGTCGATGGACAGGGGCAGTTGGAAACACCATATATTTT. Translation gives CASSRWTGAVGNTIYF.

A remark on this clonotype: The junction does not match germline at one end; this may be a read error. The chain recombines TRBV4-3 with TRBJ2-3; maybe TRBD1 (6 bases). In germline, CDR1 is LGHNA, CDR2 YSLEER. This CDR3 is 14 amino acids long. CDR3 loop: CASGQRSQGDTQYF. CDR3 DNA sequence: TGCGCCAGCGGCCAACGCAGTCAGGGGGATACGCAGTATTTT.

The chain employs TRBV9 and TRBJ1-4; 8 nucleotides align to TRBD1. This CDR3 has 15 residues. V lost 4 bases, J lost 7 bases, and 9 bases stayed unmatched. Germline V gene data show CDR1 as SGDLS and CDR2 as YYNGEE. The CDR3 spells CASSPSTTGVEKLFF. The CDR3 region has the DNA TGTGCCAGCAGCCCCTCAACGACAGGGGTTGAAAAACTGTTTTTT.

The chain couples TRBV7-6 to TRBJ2-1; no firm D call. The CDR3 totals 14 residues. In germline, CDR1 is SGHVS, CDR2 FNYEAQ. V lost 1 base to trimming and J lost 0 bases, with 4 bases between them. For the CDR3, the DNA is TGTGCCAGCAGCTTAGACTTCTCCTACAATGAGCAGTTCTTC. Amino acid sequence: CASSLDFSYNEQFF. Variable domain in full (rest from reference TRBV7-6 and TRBJ2-1): GAGVSQSPRYKVTKRGQDVALRCDPISGHVSLYWYRQALGQGPEFLTYFNYEAQQDKSGLPNDRFSAERPEGSISTLTIQRTEQRDSAMYRCASSLDFSYNEQFFGPGTRLTVL.

J is TRBJ2-7 and V is TRBV7-3; 9 bases map to TRBD1. J was trimmed by 2 bases and V by 1 base; bases with no gene match: 9. The CDR3 spans 17 residues. Germline V gene data show CDR1 as SGHTA and CDR2 as FQGTGA. The CDR3 DNA reads TGTGCCAGCAGCTTAAATGCCCCGGGACAGGGAGCCTACGAGCAGTACTTC. As protein: CASSLNAPGQGAYEQYF. Full variable domain (missing parts from reference TRBV7-3 and TRBJ2-7): GAGVSQTPSNKVTEKGKYVELRCDPISGHTALYWYRQSLGQGPEFLIYFQGTGAADDSGLPNDRFFAVRPEGSVSTLKIQRTERGDSAVYLCASSLNAPGQGAYEQYFGPGTRLTVT.

This clonotype was recorded a few times. This chain uses TRBV27 with TRBJ1-5, with D maybe TRBD1 (5 bases). V was cut by 1 base and J by 3 bases, with 7 bases left in between. From germline, CDR1 is MNHEY and CDR2 SMNVEV (reference sequence). This CDR3 has 14 residues. The CDR3 sequence: CASSLYRLNQPQHF. DNA of the CDR3: TGTGCCAGCAGTTTATACAGGCTCAATCAGCCCCAGCATTTT.

This clonotype was detected a few times. The chain has TRBV20-1 and TRBJ2-3; TRBD2 aligns across 12 bases. V gave up 4 bases and J gave up 5 bases; unmatched junction bases: 4. The CDR3 loop spans 14 amino acids. Germline CDR1 reads DFQATT; CDR2 reads SNEGSKA (reference sequence). In nucleotides, the CDR3 is TGCAGTGCTAATTCGGGACTAGCGGGAGATACGCAGTATTTT. This sequence encodes CSANSGLAGDTQYF.